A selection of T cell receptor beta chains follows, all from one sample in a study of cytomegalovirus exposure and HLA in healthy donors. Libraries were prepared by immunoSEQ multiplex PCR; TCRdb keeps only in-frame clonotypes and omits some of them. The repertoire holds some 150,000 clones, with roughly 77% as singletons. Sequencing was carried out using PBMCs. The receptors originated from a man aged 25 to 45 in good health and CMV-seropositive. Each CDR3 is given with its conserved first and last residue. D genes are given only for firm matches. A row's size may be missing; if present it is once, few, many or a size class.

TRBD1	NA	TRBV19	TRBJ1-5	TGTGCCACCTCCGATGTTATCGGGGACAGGGATCAGCCCCAGCATTTT	CATSDVIGDRDQPQHF
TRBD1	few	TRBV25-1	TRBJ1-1	TGTGCCAGCAGGGGACAGGGGGCGGGCACTGAAGCTTTCTTT	CASRGQGAGTEAFF
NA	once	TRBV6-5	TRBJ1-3	TGTGCCAGCAGTTACTATTGGGGGGGCTCTGGAAACACCATATATTTT	CASSYYWGGSGNTIYF
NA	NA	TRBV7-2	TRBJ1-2	TGTGCCAGCAGCTTAGCGCGCACTGCTAACTATGGCTACACCTTC	CASSLARTANYGYTF
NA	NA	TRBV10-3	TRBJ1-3	TGTGCCATCAGTGCGGACGGCCGCGGGAGCACCATATATTTT	CAISADGRGSTIYF
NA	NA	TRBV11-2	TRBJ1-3	TGTGCCAGCAGCTCCACAGGTCTTTCGGGAAACACCATATATTTT	CASSSTGLSGNTIYF
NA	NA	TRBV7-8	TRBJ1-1	TGTGCCAGCAGCTTGCCAGGGCTTGGGAACACTGAAGCTTTCTTT	CASSLPGLGNTEAFF
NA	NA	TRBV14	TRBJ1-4	TGTGCCAGCAGTCGACATTCGCTTGCAACTAATGAAAAACTGTTTTTT	CASSRHSLATNEKLFF
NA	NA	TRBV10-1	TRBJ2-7	TGCGCCAGCAGTGGCAGTAAACTGCCCAGGGAGCAGTACTTC	CASSGSKLPREQYF
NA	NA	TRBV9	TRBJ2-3	TGTGCCAGCGGGAGGAGCGGAACCCCCACAGATACGCAGTATTTT	CASGRSGTPTDTQYF
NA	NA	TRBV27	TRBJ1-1	TGTGCCAGCAGTTTATCGCAGGGAACTGAAGCTTTCTTT	CASSLSQGTEAFF
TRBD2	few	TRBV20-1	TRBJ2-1	TGCAGTGCTAGGGCCGGCGGGGGGGAGTTCTTC	CSARAGGGEFF
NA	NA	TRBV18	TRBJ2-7	TGTGCCAGCTCACCCCTAGGCAACGAGCAGTACTTC	CASSPLGNEQYF
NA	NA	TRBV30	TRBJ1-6	TGTGCCTGGAGTGTACTGGAATGGAGGGCGAGCTCACCCCTCCACTTT	CAWSVLEWRASSPLHF
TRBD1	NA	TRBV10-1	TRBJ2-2	TGCGCCAGCAGCCGGACAGGGGCTGGACCGAACACCGGGGAGCTGTTTTTT	CASSRTGAGPNTGELFF
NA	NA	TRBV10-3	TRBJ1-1	TGTGCCACCAACTCGGGGGGCACTGAAGCTTTCTTT	CATNSGGTEAFF
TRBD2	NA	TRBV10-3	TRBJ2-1	TGTGCCATCAGTGAGTTTCTCCTAGCGGGGGGGGCTTTCTTC	CAISEFLLAGGAFF
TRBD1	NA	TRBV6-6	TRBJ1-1	TGTGCCAGCAGTGAGAGCCAGGGGGCCCGCACTGAAGCTTTCTTT	CASSESQGARTEAFF
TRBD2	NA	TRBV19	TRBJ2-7	TGTGCCAGTAGTATACGGGGGGTCTCCTACGAGCAGTACTTC	CASSIRGVSYEQYF
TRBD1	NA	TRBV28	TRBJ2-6	TGTGCCAGCAGGGGACAGGGTTCTGGGGCCAACGTCCTGACTTTC	CASRGQGSGANVLTF
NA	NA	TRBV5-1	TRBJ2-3	TGCGCCAGCAGCCTCAACCGGGGGGATACGCAGTATTTT	CASSLNRGDTQYF
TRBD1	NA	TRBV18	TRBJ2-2	TGTGCCAGCTCACCGGGACAGGGAGACACCGGGGAGCTGTTTTTT	CASSPGQGDTGELFF
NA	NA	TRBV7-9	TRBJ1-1	TGTGCCAGCAGGTCAGGGAACACTGAAGCTTTCTTT	CASRSGNTEAFF
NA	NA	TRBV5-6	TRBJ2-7	TGTGCCAGCAGCTTGTCCCGAGCCGAGCAGTACTTC	CASSLSRAEQYF